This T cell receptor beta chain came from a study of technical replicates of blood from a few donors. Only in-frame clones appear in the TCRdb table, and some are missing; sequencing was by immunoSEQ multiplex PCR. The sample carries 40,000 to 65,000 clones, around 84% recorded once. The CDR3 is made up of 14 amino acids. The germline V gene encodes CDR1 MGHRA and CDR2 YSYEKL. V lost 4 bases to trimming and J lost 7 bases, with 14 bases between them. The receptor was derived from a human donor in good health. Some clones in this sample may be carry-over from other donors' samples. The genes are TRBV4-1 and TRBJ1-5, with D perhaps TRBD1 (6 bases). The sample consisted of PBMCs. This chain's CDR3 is CASSLNRVEQPQHF. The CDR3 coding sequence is TGCGCCAGCAGCCTGAACAGGGTAGAGCAGCCCCAGCATTTT.